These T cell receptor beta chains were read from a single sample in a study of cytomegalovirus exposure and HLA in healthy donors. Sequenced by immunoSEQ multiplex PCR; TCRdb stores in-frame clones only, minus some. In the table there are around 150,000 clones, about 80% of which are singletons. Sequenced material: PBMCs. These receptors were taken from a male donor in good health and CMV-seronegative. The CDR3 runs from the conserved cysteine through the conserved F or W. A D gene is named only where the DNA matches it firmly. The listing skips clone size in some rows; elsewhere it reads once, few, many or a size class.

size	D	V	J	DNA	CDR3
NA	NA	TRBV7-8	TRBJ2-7	TGTGCCAGCAGCTTAGGGACAGTTTTATCCTACGAGCAGTACTTC	CASSLGTVLSYEQYF
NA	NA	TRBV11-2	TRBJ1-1	TGTGCCAGCAGCCGAAACAGGGCGTACACTGAAGCTTTCTTT	CASSRNRAYTEAFF
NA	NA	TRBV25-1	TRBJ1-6	TGTGCCAGCAGTGAAGGAGGGGTGGGAGATTCACCCCTCCACTTT	CASSEGGVGDSPLHF
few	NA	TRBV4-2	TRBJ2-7	TGTGCCAGCAGCCAAGCCAACGGGGACGAGCAGTACTTC	CASSQANGDEQYF
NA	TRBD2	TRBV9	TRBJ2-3	TGTGCCAGCAGCCACCTAGCGGGGGACACGGATACGCAGTATTTT	CASSHLAGDTDTQYF
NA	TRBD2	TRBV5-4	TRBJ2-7	TGTGCCAGCACCACCCTCGGGGGGGCCTCCTACGAGCAGTACTTC	CASTTLGGASYEQYF
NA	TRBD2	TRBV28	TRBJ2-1	TGTGCCAGCACTCAATCCTCGGGACTAGCAAACCTGAATGAGCAGTTCTTC	CASTQSSGLANLNEQFF
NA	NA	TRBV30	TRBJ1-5	TGTGCCTGGAGTGCCGACACTAATCAGCCCCAGCATTTT	CAWSADTNQPQHF
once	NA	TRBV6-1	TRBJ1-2	TGTGCCAGCAGGGGGGACAAGCCGCTAGGCTATGGCTACACCTTC	CASRGDKPLGYGYTF
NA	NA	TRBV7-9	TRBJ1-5	TGTGCCAGCAGCTACACAAATCAGCCCCAGCATTTT	CASSYTNQPQHF
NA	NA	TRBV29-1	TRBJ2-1	TGCAGCGTTGTAGAAAGTCCCCTAAATGAGCAGTTCTTC	CSVVESPLNEQFF
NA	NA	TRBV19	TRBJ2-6	TGTGCCAGTAGTATAGAGCCCCCAGGGGCCAGCTCTGGGGCCAACGTCCTGACTTTC	CASSIEPPGASSGANVLTF
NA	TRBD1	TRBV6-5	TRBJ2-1	TGTGCCAGCAGCCGGACAGGAAGGAACAATGAGCAGTTCTTC	CASSRTGRNNEQFF
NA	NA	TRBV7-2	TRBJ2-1	TGTGCCAGCAGCTTATGGTCAGCGACGTACAATGAGCAGTTCTTC	CASSLWSATYNEQFF
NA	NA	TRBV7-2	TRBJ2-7	TGTGCCAGCAGCTCTGGATCGGGCCGACAGGAGCAGTACTTC	CASSSGSGRQEQYF
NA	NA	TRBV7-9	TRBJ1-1	TGTGCCAGCAGCTTAGCGCAGGATGAAGCTTTCTTT	CASSLAQDEAFF
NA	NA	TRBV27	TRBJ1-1	TGTGCCAGCAACAGACTAGGGAACACTGAAGCTTTCTTT	CASNRLGNTEAFF
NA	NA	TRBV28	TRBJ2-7	TGTGCCAGCAGCACGAGGGGACTGCGCGAGCAGTACTTC	CASSTRGLREQYF
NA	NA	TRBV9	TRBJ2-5	TGTGCCAGCAGCGTAGGGACTGAAGAGACCCAGTACTTC	CASSVGTEETQYF
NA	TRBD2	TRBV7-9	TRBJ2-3	TGTGCCAGCAGCCGCATCGGGGGGATTAGCACAGATACGCAGTATTTT	CASSRIGGISTDTQYF
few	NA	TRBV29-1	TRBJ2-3	TGCAGCGTTGCTGGGTACAGGTCAACAGATACGCAGTATTTT	CSVAGYRSTDTQYF
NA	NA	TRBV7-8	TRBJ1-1	TGTGCCAGCAGTGGGGGAGGGATACTGGCTGAAGCTTTCTTT	CASSGGGILAEAFF
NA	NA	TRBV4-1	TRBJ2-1	TGCGCCAGCAGTCTCATAGGGGGAGCGTACAATGAGCAGTTCTTC	CASSLIGGAYNEQFF
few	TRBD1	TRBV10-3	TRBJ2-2	TGTGCCATCAAGGCGGACAGGGACCCCGGGGAGCTGTTTTTT	CAIKADRDPGELFF
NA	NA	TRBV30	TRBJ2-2	TGTGCCTGGACCCGACGGGTCCGGAACGGGGAGCTGTTTTTT	CAWTRRVRNGELFF
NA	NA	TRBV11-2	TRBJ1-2	TGTGCCAGCAGCTTGGAGGACAACTATGGCTACACCTTC	CASSLEDNYGYTF
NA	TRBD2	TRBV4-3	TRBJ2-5	TGCGCCAGCAGCTACCGGGGGGGTTCAGAGACCCAGTACTTC	CASSYRGGSETQYF
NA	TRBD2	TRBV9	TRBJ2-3	TGTGCCAGCAGCGGACCGTCGCGGGGGGGCGTGGATACGCAGTATTTT	CASSGPSRGGVDTQYF
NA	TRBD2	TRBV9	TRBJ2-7	TGTGCCAGCAGCGCTAGCGGGGGGGGCAGAGGGTACGAGCAGTACTTC	CASSASGGGRGYEQYF
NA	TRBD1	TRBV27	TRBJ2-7	TGTGCCAGCAGTCCAGGACAGGGGGCATACGAGCAGTACTTC	CASSPGQGAYEQYF
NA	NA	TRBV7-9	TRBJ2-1	TGTGCCAGCAGTTTCCGGGGAGCCTCAATTGAGCAGTTCTTC	CASSFRGASIEQFF
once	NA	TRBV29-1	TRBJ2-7	TGCAGCGTTGATGAGGGAGTCCACCCCTACGAGCAGTACTTC	CSVDEGVHPYEQYF
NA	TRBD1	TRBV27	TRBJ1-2	TGTGCCAGCAAACCTAAACAGGGGGAAAACTATGGCTACACCTTC	CASKPKQGENYGYTF
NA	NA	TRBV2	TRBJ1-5	TGTGCCAGCAAACTACACAGGGTCGGTAATCAGCCCCAGCATTTT	CASKLHRVGNQPQHF
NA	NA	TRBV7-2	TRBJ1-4	TGTGCCAGCAGCCGAGGGGGGGGAGGTGAAAAACTGTTTTTT	CASSRGGGGEKLFF
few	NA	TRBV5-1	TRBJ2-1	TGCGCCAGCAGCTTAGCTAGCGCGATGGAAAGTGAGCAGTTCTTC	CASSLASAMESEQFF
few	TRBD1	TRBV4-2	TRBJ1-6	TGTGCCAGCAGCCAAGATTTAGGGGGCCGGAGGCCTAATTCACCCCTCCACTTT	CASSQDLGGRRPNSPLHF
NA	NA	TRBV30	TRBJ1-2	TGTGCCTGGAATCAGGGGACGGGCTATGGCTACACCTTC	CAWNQGTGYGYTF
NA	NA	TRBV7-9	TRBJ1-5	TGTGCCAGCAGCTTGGACGGGAATAGCAATCAGCCCCAGCATTTT	CASSLDGNSNQPQHF
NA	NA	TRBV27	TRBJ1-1	TGTGCCAGCAGTTTATACTTCGGTAACACTGAAGCTTTCTTT	CASSLYFGNTEAFF
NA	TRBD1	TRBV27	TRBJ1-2	TGTGCCAGCAGTTTGAGCAGGGGGATCGGTGGCTACACCTTC	CASSLSRGIGGYTF
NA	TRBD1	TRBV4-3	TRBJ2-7	TGCGCCAGCAGCCAAGCCCAGGGGGTGGGTTACGAGCAGTACTTC	CASSQAQGVGYEQYF
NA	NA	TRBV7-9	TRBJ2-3	TGTGCCAGCAGCTTCCCCTGGGACTCGTTAGATACGCAGTATTTT	CASSFPWDSLDTQYF
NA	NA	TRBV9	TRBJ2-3	TGTGCCAGCAGCTACACAGGGACTACCCGCACAGATACGCAGTATTTT	CASSYTGTTRTDTQYF
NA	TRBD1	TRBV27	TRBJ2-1	TGTGCCAGCCGAGAAGGGGGACAGGTAATAAATGAGCAGTTCTTC	CASREGGQVINEQFF
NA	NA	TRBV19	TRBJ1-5	TGTGCCAGTAGAGGAGAAGGTGATAGCAATCAGCCCCAGCATTTT	CASRGEGDSNQPQHF
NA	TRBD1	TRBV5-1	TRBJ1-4	TGCGCCAGCAGCTTAGGTAGAGGGGGCGCGGGTGAAAAACTGTTTTTT	CASSLGRGGAGEKLFF
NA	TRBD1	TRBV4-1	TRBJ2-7	TGCGCCAGCAGCCAAGAGGAGACAGGGCGCTACGAGCAGTACTTC	CASSQEETGRYEQYF
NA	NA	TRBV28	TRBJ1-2	TGTGCCAGCAGTTGGGGTTCGGTGGGGGGGAGGGATGGCTACACCTTC	CASSWGSVGGRDGYTF
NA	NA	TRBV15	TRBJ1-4	TGTGCCACCAGCAGAGATATTAATGAAAAACTGTTTTTT	CATSRDINEKLFF
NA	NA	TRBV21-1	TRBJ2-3	TGTGCCAGCAGCAAAGGGCAGGGGGCAACAGATACGCAGTATTTT	CASSKGQGATDTQYF
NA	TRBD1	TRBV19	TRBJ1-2	TGTGCCAGTAGTTCCTTGGACAGGGGAGAGGATGGCTACACCTTC	CASSSLDRGEDGYTF
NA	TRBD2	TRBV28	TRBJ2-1	TGTGCCAGCCACCAGGGACTAGCGGGGGACTACAATGAGCAGTTCTTC	CASHQGLAGDYNEQFF